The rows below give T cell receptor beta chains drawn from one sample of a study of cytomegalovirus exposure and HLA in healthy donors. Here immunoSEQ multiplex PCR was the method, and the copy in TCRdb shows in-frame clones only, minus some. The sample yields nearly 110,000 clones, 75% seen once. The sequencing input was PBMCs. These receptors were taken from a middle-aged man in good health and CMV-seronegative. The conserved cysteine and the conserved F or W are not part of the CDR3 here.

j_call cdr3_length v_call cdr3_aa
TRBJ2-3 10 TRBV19 ASRQAGDTQY
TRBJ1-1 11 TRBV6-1 ADSGSFNTEAF
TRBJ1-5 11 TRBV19 ASRRDHNQPQH
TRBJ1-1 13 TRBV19 ASSWGTALNTEAF
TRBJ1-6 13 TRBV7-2 ASSTRTGNNSPLH
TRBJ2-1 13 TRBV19 ASRIGGVPYNEQF
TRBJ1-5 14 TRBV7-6 ASSLVAGPDNQPQH
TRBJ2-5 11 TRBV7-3 ASSLMREETQY
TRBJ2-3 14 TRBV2 ASSVPDRERTDTQY
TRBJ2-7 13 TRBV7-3 ASSLVGGAAYEQY
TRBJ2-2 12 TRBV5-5 ASSLASNTGELF
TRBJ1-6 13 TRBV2 ASSARQGASSPLH
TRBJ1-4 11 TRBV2 ASGTGVNEKLF
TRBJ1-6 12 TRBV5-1 ASSKGQEMSPLH
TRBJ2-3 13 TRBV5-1 ASSLAVQEGDTQY
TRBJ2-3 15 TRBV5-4 ASSGLIAGGRADTQY
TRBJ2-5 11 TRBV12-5 ASGRDRGETQY
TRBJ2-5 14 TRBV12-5 ASGDPGLAGPETQY
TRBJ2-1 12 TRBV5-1 ASSLSDSRGEQF
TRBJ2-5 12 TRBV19 ASARQGSWETQY
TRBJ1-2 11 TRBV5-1 VSSRSGTNGYT
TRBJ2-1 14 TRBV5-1 ASSERKTGGINEQF
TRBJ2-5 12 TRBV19 ASRTRGTQETQY
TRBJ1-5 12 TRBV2 ASSELSSNQPQH
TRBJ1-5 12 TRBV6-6 ASTSARSRQPQH
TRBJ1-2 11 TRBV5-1 ASSLTGLEGYT
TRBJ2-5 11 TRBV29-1 SVDIQRQETQY
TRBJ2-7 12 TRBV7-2 ASSLELISYEQY
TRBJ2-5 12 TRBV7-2 ASSLEAGEETQY
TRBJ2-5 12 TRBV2 ASSGRDWQETQY